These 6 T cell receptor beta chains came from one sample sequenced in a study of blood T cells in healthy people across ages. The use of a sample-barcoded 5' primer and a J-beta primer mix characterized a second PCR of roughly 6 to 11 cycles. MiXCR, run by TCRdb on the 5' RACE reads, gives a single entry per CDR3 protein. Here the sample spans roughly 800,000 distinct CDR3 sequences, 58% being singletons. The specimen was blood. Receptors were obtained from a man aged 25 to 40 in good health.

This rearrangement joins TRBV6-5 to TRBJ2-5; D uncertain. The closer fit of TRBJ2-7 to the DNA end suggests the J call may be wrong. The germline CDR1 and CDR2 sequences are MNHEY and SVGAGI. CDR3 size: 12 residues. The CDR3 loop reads CASSSDWSEQYF. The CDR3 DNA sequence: TGTGCCAGCAGTTCCGACTGGAGCGAGCAGTACTTC.

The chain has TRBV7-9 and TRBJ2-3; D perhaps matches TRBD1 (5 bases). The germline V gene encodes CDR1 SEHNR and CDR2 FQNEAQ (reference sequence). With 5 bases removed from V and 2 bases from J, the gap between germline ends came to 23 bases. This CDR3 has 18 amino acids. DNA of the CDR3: TGTGCCAGCAGCATCAGGCCCCCGGACACTCAGCTCACAGATACGCAGTATTTT. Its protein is CASSIRPPDTQLTDTQYF.

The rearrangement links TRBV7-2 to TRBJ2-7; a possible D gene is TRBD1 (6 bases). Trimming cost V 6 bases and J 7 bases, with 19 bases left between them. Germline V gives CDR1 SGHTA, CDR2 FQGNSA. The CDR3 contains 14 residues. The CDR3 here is CASSRWTVLGEQYF. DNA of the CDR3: TGTGCCAGCAGTCGATGGACAGTCCTGGGGGAGCAGTACTTC.

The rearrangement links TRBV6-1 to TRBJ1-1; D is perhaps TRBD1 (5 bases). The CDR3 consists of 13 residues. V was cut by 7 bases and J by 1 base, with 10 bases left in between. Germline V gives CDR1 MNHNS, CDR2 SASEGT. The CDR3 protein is CASKGRGNTEAFF. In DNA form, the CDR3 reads TGTGCCAGCAAGGGACGAGGGAACACTGAAGCTTTCTTT.

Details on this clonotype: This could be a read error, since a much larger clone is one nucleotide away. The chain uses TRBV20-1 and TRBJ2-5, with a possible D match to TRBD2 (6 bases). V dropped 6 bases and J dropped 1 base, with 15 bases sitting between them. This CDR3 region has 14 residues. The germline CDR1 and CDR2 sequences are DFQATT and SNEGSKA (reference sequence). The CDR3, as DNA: TGCAGTGCCACAAAGCCACTAGCCCAAGAGACCCAGTACTTC. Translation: CSATKPLAQETQYF.

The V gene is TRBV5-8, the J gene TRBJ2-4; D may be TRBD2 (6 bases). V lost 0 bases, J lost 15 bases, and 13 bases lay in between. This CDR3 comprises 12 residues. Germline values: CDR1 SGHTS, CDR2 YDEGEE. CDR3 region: CASSLAPGALYF. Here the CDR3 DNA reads TGTGCCAGCAGCTTGGCCCCGGGAGCCTTGTACTTC.